This entry features one T cell receptor (beta chain) sequence. The antigen remains undetermined. The CDR3 runs to 15 residues. Germline V CDR1 and CDR2: SGHNT, YYREEE (reference sequence). V lost 4 bases and J 4 bases, leaving 17 bases between the germline ends. Libraries were prepared by immunoSEQ multiplex PCR; TCRdb keeps only in-frame clonotypes and omits some of them. The table has tens of thousands of clones, roughly 84% seen once. This entry comes from a study of OX40 agonist ivuxolimab in advanced cancers. Study-wide results and limits: Among T cells, CD8+ cells averaged more expanded clones than CD4+ cells.

The sample here was CD4+ or CD8+ T cells sorted from blood, taken in a trial of the OX40 agonist ivuxolimab. The V gene is TRBV5-4, the J gene TRBJ2-5; a possible D gene is TRBD2 (6 bases). This receptor was obtained from an adult with an advanced solid tumor such as melanoma, head and neck, liver or kidney cancer. Written as DNA, the CDR3 is TGTGCCAGCAGCGAAACCGGACTATGGGGAGAGACCCAGTACTTC. It specifies CASSETGLWGETQYF. The full variable domain, with the rest looked up from reference TRBV5-4 and TRBJ2-5, is ETGVTQSPTHLIKTRGQQVTLRCSSQSGHNTVSWYQQALGQGPQFIFQYYREEENGRGNFPPRFSGLQFPNYSSELNVNALELDDSALYLCASSETGLWGETQYFGPGTRLLVL.